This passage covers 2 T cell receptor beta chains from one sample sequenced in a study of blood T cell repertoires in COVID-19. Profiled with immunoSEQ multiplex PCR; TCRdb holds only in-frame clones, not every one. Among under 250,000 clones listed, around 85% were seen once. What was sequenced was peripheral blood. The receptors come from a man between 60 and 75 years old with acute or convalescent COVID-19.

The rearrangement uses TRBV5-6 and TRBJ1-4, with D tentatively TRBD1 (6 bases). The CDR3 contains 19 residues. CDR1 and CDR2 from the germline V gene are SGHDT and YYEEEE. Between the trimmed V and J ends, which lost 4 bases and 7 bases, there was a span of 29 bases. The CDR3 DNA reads TGTGCCAGCAGCGAGACAGGCACTCAACCCTTCCTCGTTAGTGAAAAACTGTTTTTT. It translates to CASSETGTQPFLVSEKLFF.

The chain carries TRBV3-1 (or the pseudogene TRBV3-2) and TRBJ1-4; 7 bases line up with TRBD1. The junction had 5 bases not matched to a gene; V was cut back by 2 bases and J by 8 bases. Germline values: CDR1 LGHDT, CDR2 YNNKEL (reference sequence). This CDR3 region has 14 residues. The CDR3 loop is CASSQPRDSEKLFF. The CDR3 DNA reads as TGTGCCAGCAGCCAACCCCGGGACAGCGAAAAACTGTTTTTT.